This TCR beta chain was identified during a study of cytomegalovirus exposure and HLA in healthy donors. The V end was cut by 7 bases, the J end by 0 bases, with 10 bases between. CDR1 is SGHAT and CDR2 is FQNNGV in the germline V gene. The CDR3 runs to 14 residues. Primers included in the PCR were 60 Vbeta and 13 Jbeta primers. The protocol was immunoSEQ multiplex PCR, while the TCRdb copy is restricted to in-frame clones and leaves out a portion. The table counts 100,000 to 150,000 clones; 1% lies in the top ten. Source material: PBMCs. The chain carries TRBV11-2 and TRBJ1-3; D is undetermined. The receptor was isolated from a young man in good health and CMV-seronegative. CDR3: CASIEGTSGNTIYF. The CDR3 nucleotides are TGTGCCAGCATCGAGGGAACCTCTGGAAACACCATATATTTT. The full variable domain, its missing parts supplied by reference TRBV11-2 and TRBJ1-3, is EAGVAQSPRYKIIEKRQSVAFWCNPISGHATLYWYQQILGQGPKLLIQFQNNGVVDDSQLPKDRFSAERLKGVDSTLKIQPAKLEDSAVYLCASIEGTSGNTIYFGEGSWLTVV.